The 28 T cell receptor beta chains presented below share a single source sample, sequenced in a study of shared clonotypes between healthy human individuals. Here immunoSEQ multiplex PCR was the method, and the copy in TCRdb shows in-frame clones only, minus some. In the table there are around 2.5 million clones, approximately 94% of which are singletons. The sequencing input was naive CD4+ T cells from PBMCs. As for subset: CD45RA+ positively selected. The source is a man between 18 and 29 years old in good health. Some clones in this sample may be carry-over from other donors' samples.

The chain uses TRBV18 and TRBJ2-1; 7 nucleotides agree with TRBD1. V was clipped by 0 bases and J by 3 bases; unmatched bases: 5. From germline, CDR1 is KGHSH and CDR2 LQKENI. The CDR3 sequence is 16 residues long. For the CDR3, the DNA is TGTGCCAGCTCACCACCCGGGACAGTTTACTACAATGAGCAGTTCTTC. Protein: CASSPPGTVYYNEQFF.

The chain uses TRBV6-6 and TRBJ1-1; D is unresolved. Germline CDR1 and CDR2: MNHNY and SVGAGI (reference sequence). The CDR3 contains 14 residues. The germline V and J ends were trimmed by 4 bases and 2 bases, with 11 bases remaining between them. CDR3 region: CASSLYGQNTEAFF. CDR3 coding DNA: TGTGCCAGCAGTTTGTATGGGCAAAACACTGAAGCTTTCTTT.

The CDR3, as DNA: TGTGCCAGCAGCCTATCCGGGACAGGGATCTACGAGCAGTACTTC. Protein: CASSLSGTGIYEQYF. The rearrangement uses TRBV11-2 and TRBJ2-7; 9 nucleotides line up with TRBD1. Per germline, CDR1 SGHAT and CDR2 FQNNGV. CDR3 length: 15 amino acids. V lost 5 bases to trimming and J lost 3 bases; unmatched junction nucleotides: 8.

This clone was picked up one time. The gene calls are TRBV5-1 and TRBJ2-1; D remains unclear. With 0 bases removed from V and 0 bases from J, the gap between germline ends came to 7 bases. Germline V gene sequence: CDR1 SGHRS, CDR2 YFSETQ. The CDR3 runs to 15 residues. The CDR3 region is CASSLVTHSYNEQFF. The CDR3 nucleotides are TGCGCCAGCAGCTTGGTCACCCACTCCTACAATGAGCAGTTCTTC.

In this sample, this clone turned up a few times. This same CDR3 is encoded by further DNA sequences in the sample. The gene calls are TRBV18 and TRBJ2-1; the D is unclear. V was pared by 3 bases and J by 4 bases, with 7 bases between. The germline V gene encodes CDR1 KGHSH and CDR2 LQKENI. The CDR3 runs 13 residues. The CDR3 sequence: CASSPSVYNEQFF. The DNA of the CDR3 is TGTGCCAGCTCACCGTCGGTTTACAATGAGCAGTTCTTC.

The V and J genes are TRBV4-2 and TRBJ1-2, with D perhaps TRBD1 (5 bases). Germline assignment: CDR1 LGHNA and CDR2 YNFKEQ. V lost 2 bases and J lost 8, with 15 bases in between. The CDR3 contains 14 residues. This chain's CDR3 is CASSQTRDSGGYTF. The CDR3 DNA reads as TGTGCCAGCAGCCAAACCCGGGACTCGGGGGGCTACACCTTC.

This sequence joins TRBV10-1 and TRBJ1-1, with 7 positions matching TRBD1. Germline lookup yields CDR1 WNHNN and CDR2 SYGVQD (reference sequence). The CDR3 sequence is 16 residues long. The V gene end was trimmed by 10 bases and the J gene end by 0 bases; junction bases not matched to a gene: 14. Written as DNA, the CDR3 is TGCGCCAACTCCCGGGGACAGATTATGATGAACACTGAAGCTTTCTTT. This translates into CANSRGQIMMNTEAFF.

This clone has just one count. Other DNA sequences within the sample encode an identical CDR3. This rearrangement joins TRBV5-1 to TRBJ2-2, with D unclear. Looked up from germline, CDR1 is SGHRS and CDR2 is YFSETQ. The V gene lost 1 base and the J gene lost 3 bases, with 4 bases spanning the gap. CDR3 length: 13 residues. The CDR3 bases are TGCGCCAGCAGCTTGAGATACACCGGGGAGCTGTTTTTT. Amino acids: CASSLRYTGELFF. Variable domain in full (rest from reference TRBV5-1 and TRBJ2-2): KAGVTQTPRYLIKTRGQQVTLSCSPISGHRSVSWYQQTPGQGLQFLFEYFSETQRNKGNFPGRFSGRQFSNSRSEMNVSTLELGDSALYLCASSLRYTGELFFGEGSRLTVL.

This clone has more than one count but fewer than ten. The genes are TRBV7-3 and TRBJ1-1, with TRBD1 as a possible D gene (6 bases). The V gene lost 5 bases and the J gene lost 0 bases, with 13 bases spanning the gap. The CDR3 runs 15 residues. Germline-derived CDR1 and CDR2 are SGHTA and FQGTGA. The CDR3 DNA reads TGTGCCAGCAGCCGGACCGGGACAATGAACACTGAAGCTTTCTTT. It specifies CASSRTGTMNTEAFF.

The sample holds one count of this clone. The CDR3 is CASSQEFRQYNEQFF. The CDR3 coding sequence is TGCGCCAGCAGCCAAGAGTTTCGGCAGTACAATGAGCAGTTCTTC. The chain has TRBV4-3 and TRBJ2-1; D is unresolved. Germline V gene lookup returns CDR1 LGHNA and CDR2 YSLEER. The CDR3 length is 15 residues. Between the trimmed V and J ends, which lost 0 bases and 4 bases, there was a span of 10 bases.

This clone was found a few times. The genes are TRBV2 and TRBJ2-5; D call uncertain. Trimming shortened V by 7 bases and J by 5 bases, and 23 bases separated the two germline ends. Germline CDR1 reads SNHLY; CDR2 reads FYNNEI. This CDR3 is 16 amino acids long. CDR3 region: CASTRSEETRGETQYF. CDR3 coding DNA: TGTGCCAGCACCCGAAGCGAGGAGACTCGTGGGGAGACCCAGTACTTC.

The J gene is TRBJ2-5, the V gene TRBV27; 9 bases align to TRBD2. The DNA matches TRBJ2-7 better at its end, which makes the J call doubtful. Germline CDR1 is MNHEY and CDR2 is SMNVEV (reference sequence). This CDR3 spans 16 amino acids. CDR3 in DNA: TGTGCCAGCAGTCAACGAAGGGCTAGCGGGACCTACGAGCAGTACTTC. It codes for CASSQRRASGTYEQYF.

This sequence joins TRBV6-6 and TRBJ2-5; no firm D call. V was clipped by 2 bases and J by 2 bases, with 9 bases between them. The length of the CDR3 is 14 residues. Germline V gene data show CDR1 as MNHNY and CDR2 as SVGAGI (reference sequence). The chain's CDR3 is CASSYSDGQETQYF. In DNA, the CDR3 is TGTGCCAGCAGTTACAGTGACGGGCAAGAGACCCAGTACTTC.

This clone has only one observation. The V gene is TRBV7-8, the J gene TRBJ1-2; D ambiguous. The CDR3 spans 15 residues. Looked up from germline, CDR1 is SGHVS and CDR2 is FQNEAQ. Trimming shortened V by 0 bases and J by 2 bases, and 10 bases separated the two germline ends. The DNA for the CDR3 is TGTGCCAGCAGCTTAGCGCTCGAAGGCAACTATGGCTACACCTTC. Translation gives CASSLALEGNYGYTF.

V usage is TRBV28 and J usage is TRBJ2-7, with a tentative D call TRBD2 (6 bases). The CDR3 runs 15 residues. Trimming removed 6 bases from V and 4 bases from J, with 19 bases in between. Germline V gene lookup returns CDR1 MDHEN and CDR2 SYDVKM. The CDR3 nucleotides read TGTGCCAGCAGGAGGGACTCCCGGGGGATTTACGAGCAGTACTTC. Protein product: CASRRDSRGIYEQYF.

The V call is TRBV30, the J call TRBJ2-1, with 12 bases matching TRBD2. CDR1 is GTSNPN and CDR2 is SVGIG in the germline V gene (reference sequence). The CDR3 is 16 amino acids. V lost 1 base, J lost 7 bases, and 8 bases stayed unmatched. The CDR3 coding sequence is TGTGCCTGGAGTGCCCTTACTAGCGGGGGGCTAAATGAGCAGTTCTTC. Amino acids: CAWSALTSGGLNEQFF. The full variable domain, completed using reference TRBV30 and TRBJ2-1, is SQTIHQWPATLVQPVGSPLSLECTVEGTSNPNLYWYRQAAGRGLQLLFYSVGIGQISSEVPQNLSASRPQDRQFILSSKKLLLSDSGFYLCAWSALTSGGLNEQFFGPGTRLTVL.

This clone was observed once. In DNA, the CDR3 is TGCAGCGGCCGGGAAGGGGAAGAGACCCAGTACTTC. Translating gives CSGREGEETQYF. The rearrangement joins TRBV29-1 to TRBJ2-5; either TRBD1 or TRBD2 may fit D (5 bases each). This CDR3 contains 12 residues. The V end was cut by 7 bases, the J end by 3 bases, with 12 bases between. The germline V gene encodes CDR1 SQVTM and CDR2 ANQGSEA.

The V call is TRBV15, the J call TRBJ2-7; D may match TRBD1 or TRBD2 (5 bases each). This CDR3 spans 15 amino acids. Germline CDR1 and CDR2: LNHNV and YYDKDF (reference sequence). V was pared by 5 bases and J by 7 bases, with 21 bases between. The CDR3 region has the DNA TGTGCCACCAGCCTCAGTGCACGGGGACGGCGTGAGCAGTACTTC. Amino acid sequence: CATSLSARGRREQYF.

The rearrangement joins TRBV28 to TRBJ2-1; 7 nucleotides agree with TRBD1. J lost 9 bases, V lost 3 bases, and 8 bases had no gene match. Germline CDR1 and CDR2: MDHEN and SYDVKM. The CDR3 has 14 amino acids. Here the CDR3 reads CASSFPSTGVEQFF. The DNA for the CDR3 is TGTGCCAGCAGTTTCCCTTCTACAGGGGTTGAGCAGTTCTTC.

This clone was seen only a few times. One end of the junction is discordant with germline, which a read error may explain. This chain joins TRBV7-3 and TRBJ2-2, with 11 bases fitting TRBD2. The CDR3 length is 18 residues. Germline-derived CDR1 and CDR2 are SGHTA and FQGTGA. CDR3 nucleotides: TGTGCCAGCAGCTTAGGGACTAGCGGCAGAGAAAGAGGCGGGGAGCTGCTTTTT. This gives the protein CASSLGTSGRERGGELLF. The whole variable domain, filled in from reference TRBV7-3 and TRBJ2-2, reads GAGVSQTPSNKVTEKGKYVELRCDPISGHTALYWYRQSLGQGPEFLIYFQGTGAADDSGLPNDRFFAVRPEGSVSTLKIQRTERGDSAVYLCASSLGTSGRERGGELLFGEGSRLTVL.

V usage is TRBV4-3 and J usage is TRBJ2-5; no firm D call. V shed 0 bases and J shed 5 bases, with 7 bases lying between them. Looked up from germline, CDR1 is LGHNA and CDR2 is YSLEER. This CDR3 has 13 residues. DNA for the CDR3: TGCGCCAGCAGCCAAGAATGGCGGGAGACCCAGTACTTC. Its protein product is CASSQEWRETQYF.

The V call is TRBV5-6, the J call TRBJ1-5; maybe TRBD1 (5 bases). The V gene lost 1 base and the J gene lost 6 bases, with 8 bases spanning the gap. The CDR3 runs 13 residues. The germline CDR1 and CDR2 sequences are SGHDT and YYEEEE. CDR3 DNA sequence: TGTGCCAGCAGCTTGTCAGGGCGTCAGCCCCAGCATTTT. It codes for CASSLSGRQPQHF.

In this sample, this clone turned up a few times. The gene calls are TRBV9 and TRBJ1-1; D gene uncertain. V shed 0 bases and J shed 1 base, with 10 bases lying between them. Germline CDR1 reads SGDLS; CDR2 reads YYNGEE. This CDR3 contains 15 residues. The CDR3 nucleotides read TGTGCCAGCAGCGTAGACCCGGCGCCGAACACTGAAGCTTTCTTT. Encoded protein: CASSVDPAPNTEAFF.

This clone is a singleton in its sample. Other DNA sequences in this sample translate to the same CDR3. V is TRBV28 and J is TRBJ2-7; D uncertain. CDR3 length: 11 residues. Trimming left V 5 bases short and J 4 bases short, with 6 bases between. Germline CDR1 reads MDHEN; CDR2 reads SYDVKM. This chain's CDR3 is CASSPRYEQYF. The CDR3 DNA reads TGTGCCAGCAGTCCCCGGTACGAGCAGTACTTC.

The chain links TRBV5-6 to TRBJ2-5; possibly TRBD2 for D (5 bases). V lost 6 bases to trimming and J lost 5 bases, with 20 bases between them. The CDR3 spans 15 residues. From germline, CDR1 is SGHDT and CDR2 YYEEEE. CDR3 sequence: CASTLSVRAEETQYF. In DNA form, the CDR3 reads TGTGCCAGCACCCTCTCCGTGAGGGCAGAGGAGACCCAGTACTTC.

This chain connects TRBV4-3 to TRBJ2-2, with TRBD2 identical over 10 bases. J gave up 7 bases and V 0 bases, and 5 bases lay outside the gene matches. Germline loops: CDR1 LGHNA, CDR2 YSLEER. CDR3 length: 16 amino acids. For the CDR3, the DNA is TGCGCCAGCAGCCAAGAGTTGGTAGCGGGAGGCGGGGAGCTGTTTTTT. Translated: CASSQELVAGGGELFF.

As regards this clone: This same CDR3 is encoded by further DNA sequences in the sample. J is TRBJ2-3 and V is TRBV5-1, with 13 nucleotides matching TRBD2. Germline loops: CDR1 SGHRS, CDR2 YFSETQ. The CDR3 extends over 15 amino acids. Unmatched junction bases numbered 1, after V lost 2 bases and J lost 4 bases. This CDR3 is CASSFGLAGADTQYF. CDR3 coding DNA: TGCGCCAGCAGCTTTGGACTAGCGGGGGCAGATACGCAGTATTTT.

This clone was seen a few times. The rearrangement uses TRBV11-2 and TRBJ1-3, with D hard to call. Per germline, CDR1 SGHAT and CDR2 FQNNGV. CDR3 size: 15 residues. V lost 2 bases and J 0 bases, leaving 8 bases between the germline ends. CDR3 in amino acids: CASSLRVDSGNTIYF. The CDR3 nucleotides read TGTGCCAGCAGCTTACGTGTGGACTCTGGAAACACCATATATTTT.